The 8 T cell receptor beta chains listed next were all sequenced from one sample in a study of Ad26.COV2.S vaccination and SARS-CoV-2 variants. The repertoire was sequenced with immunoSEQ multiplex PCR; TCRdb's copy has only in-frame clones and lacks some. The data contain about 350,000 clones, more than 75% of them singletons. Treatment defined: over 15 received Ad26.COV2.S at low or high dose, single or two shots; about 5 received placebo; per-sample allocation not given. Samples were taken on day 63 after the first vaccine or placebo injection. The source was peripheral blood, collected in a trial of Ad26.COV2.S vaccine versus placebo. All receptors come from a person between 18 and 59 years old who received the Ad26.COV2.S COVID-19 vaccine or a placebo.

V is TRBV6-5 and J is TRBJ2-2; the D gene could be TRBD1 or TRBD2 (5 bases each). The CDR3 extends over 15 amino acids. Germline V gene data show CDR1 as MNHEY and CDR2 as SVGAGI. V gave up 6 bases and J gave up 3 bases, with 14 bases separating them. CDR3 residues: CASRPSGTDTGELFF. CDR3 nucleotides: TGTGCCAGCAGGCCATCCGGGACCGACACCGGGGAGCTGTTTTTT.

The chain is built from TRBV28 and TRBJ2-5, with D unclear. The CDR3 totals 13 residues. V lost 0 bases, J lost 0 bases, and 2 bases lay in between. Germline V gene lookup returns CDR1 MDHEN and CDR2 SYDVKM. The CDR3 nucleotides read TGTGCCAGCAGTTTATGGGACCAAGAGACCCAGTACTTC. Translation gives CASSLWDQETQYF.

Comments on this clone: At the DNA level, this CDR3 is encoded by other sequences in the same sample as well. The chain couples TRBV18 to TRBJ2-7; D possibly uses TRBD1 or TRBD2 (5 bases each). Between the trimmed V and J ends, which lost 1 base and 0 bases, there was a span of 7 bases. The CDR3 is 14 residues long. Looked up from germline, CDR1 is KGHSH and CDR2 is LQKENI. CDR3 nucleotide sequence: TGTGCCAGCTCACCACAGGGGAGCTCCTACGAGCAGTACTTC. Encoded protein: CASSPQGSSYEQYF.

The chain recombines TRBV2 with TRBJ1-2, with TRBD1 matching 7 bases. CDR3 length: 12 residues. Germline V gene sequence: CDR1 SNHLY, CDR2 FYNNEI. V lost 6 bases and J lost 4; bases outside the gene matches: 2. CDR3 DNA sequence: TGTGCCAGCAGATGGGACAGCTATGGCTACACCTTC. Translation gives CASRWDSYGYTF.

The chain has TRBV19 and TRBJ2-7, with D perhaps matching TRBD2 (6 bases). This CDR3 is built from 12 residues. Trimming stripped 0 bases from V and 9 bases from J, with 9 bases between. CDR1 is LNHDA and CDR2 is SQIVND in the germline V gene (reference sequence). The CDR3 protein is CASSIEGGRQYF. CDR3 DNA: TGTGCCAGTAGTATAGAGGGAGGTCGGCAGTACTTC.

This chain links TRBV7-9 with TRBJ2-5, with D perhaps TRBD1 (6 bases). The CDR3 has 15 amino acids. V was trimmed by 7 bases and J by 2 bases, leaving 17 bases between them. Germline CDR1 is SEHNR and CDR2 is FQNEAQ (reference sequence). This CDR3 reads CASTLAYTGQETQYF. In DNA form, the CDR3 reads TGTGCCAGCACCCTAGCTTATACAGGGCAAGAGACCCAGTACTTC.

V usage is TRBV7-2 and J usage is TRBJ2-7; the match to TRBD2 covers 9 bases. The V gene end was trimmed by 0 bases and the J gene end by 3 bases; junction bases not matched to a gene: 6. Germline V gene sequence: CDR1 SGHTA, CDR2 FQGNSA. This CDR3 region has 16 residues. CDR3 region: CASSLARLAEYYEQYF. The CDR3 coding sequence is TGTGCCAGCAGCTTAGCTAGACTAGCGGAGTACTACGAGCAGTACTTC.

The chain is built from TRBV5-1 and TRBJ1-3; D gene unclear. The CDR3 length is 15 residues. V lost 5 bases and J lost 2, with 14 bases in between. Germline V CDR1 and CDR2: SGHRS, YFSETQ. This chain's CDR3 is CASSSLALPGNTIYF. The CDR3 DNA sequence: TGCGCCAGCAGTTCCCTTGCCCTACCTGGAAACACCATATATTTT.